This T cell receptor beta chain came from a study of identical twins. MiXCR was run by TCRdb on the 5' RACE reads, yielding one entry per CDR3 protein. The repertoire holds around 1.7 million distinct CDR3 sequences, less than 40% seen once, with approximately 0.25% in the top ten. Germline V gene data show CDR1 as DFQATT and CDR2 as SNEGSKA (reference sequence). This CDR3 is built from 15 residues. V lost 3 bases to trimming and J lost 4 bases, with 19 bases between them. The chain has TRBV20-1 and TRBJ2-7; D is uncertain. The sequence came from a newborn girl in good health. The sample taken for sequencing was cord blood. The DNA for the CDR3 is TGCAGTGCTAGCCCTAGACCGGGCCCCTGGTACGAGCAGTACTTC. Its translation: CSASPRPGPWYEQYF.